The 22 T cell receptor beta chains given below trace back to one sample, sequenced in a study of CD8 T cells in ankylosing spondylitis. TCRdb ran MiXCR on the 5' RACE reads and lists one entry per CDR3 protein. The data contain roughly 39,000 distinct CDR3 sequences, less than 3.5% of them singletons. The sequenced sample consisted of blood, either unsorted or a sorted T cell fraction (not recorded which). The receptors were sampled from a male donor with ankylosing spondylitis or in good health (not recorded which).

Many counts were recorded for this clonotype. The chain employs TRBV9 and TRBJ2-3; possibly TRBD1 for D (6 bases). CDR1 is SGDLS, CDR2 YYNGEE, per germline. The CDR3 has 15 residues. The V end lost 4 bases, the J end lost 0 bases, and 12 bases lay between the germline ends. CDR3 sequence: CASSLQTGSTDTQYF. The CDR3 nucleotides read TGTGCCAGCAGCCTTCAGACAGGAAGCACAGATACGCAGTATTTT.

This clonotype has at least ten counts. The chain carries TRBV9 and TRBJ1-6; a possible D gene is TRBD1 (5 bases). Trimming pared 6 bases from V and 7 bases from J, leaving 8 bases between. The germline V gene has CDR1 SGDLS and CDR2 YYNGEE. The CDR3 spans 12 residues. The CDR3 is CASMGDNSPLHF. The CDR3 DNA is TGTGCCAGCATGGGGGACAATTCACCCCTCCACTTT.

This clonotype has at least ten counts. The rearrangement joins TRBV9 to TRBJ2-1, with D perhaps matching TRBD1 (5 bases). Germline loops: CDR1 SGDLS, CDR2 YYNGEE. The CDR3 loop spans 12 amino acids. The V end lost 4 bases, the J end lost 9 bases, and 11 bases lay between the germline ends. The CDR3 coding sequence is TGTGCCAGCAGCCAGGGTTTCAGTGAGCAGTTCTTC. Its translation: CASSQGFSEQFF.

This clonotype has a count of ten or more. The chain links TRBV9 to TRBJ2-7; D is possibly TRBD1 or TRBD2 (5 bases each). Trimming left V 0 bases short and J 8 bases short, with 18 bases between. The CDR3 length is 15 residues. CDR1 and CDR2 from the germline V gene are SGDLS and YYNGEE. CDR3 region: CASSVEAGSPTKQYF. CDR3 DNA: TGTGCCAGCAGCGTAGAGGCAGGGAGCCCAACTAAGCAGTACTTC.

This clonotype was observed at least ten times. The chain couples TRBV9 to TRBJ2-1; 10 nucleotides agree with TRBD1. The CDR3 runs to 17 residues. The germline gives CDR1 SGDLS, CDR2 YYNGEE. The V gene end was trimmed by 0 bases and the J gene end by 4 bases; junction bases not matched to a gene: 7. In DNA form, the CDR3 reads TGTGCCAGCAGCGTAGCTACCGGGACAGGGGTGTACAATGAGCAGTTCTTC. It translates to CASSVATGTGVYNEQFF.

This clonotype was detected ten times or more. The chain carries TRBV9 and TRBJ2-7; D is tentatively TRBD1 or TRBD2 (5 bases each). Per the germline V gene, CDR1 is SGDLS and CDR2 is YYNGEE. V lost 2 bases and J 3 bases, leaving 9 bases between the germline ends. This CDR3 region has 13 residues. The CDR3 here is CASSVGAVYEQYF. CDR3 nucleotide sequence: TGTGCCAGCAGCGTCGGGGCAGTCTACGAGCAGTACTTC. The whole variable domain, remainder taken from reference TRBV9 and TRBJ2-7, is DSGVTQTPKHLITATGQRVTLRCSPRSGDLSVYWYQQSLDQGLQFLIQYYNGEERAKGNILERFSAQQFPDLHSELNLSSLELGDSALYFCASSVGAVYEQYFGPGTRLTVT.

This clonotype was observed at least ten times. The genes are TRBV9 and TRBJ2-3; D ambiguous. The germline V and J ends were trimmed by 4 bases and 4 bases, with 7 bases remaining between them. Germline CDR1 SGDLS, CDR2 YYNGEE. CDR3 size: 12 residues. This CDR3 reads CASSTHADTQYF. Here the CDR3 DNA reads TGTGCCAGCAGCACCCACGCAGATACGCAGTATTTT.

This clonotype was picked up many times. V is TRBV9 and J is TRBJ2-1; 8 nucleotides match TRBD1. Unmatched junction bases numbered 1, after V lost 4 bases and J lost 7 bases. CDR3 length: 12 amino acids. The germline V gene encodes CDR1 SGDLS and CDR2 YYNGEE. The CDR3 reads CASSNRGNEQFF. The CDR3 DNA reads TGTGCCAGCAGCAACAGGGGGAATGAGCAGTTCTTC. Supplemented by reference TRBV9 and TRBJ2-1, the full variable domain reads DSGVTQTPKHLITATGQRVTLRCSPRSGDLSVYWYQQSLDQGLQFLIQYYNGEERAKGNILERFSAQQFPDLHSELNLSSLELGDSALYFCASSNRGNEQFFGPGTRLTVL.

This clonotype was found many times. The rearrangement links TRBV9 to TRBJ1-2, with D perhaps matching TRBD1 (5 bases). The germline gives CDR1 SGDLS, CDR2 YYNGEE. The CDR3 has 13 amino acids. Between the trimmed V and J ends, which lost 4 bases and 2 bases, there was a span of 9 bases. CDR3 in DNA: TGTGCCAGCAGCCCGACAGCCAACTATGGCTACACCTTC. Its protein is CASSPTANYGYTF.

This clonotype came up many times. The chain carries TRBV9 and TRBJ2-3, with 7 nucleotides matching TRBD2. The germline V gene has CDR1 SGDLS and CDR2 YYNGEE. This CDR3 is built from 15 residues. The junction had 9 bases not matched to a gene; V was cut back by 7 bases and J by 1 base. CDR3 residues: CASGRGDFGTDTQYF. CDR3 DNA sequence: TGTGCCAGCGGCCGGGGGGATTTCGGCACAGATACGCAGTATTTT. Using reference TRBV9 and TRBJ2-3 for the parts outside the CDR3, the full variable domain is DSGVTQTPKHLITATGQRVTLRCSPRSGDLSVYWYQQSLDQGLQFLIQYYNGEERAKGNILERFSAQQFPDLHSELNLSSLELGDSALYFCASGRGDFGTDTQYFGPGTRLTVL.

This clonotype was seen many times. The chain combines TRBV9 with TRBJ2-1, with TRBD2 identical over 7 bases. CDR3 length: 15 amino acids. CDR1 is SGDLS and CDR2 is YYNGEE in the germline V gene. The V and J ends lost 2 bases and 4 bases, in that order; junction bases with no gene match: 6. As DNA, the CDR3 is TGTGCCAGCAGCGTCTCCGGGACTACATACAATGAGCAGTTCTTC. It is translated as CASSVSGTTYNEQFF.

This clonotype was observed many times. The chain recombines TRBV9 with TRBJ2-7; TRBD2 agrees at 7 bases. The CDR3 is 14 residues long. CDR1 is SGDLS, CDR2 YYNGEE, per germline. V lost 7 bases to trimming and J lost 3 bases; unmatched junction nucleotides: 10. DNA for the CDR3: TGTGCCAGCGGAAGGGGCGGGAGTAACTACGAGCAGTACTTC. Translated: CASGRGGSNYEQYF.

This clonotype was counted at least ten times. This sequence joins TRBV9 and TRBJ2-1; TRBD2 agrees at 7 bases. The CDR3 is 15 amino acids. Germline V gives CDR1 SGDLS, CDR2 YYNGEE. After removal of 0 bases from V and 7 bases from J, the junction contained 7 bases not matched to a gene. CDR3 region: CASSVGAGVFNEQFF. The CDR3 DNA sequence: TGTGCCAGCAGCGTAGGCGCGGGAGTCTTTAATGAGCAGTTCTTC.

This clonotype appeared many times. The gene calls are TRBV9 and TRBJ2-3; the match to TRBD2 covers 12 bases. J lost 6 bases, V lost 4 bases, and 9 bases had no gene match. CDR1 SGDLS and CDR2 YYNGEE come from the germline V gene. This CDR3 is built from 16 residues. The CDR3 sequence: CASSPRLAGVLDTQYF. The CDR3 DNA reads TGTGCCAGCAGCCCGCGACTAGCGGGAGTATTGGATACGCAGTATTTT.

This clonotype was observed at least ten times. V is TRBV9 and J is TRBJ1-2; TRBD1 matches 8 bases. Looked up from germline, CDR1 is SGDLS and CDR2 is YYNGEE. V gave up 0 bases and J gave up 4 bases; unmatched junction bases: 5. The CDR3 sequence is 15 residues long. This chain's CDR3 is CASSVGQGALYGYTF. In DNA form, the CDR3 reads TGTGCCAGCAGCGTAGGGCAGGGGGCCCTCTATGGCTACACCTTC.

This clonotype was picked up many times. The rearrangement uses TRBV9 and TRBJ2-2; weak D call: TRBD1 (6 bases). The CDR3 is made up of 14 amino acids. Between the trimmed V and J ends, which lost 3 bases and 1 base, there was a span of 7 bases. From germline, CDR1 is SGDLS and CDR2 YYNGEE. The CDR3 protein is CASSAGQNTGELFF. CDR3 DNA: TGTGCCAGCAGCGCGGGACAGAACACCGGGGAGCTGTTTTTT.

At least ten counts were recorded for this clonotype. The CDR3 DNA reads as TGTGCCACCAACCTATCACTGGGCACAGGGATCTCCTACGAGCAGTACTTC. Its translation is CATNLSLGTGISYEQYF. This rearrangement joins TRBV25-1 to TRBJ2-7, with D possibly matching TRBD1 (6 bases). This CDR3 has 17 residues. Germline values: CDR1 MGHDK, CDR2 SYGVNS. V was pared by 10 bases and J by 0 bases, with 25 bases between.

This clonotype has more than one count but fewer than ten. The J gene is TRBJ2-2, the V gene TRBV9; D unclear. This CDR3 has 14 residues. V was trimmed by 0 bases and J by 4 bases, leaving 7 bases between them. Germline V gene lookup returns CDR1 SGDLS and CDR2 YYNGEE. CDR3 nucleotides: TGTGCCAGCAGCGTAGCTCACAGCACCGGGGAGCTGTTTTTT. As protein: CASSVAHSTGELFF. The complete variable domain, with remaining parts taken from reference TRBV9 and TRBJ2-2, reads DSGVTQTPKHLITATGQRVTLRCSPRSGDLSVYWYQQSLDQGLQFLIQYYNGEERAKGNILERFSAQQFPDLHSELNLSSLELGDSALYFCASSVAHSTGELFFGEGSRLTVL.

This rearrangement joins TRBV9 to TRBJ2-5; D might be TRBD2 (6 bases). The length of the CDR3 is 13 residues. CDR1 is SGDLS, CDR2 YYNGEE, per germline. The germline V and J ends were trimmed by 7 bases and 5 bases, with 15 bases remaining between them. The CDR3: CASAAGDGETQYF. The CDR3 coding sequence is TGTGCCAGCGCAGCGGGTGATGGGGAGACCCAGTACTTC.

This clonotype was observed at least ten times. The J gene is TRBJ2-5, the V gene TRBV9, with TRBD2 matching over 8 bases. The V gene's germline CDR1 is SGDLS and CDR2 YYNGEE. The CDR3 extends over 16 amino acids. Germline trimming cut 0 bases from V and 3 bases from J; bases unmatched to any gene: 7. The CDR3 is CASSVASGRLKETQYF. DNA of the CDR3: TGTGCCAGCAGCGTAGCAAGCGGGAGATTAAAAGAGACCCAGTACTTC.

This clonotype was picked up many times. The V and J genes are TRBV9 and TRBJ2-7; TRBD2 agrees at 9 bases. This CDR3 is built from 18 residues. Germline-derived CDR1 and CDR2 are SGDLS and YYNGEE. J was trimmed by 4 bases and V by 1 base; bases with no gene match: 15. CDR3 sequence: CASSVNSRETSGIYEQYF. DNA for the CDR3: TGTGCCAGCAGCGTAAATTCTCGCGAGACTAGCGGAATATACGAGCAGTACTTC.

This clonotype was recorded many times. This CDR3 reads CASSARDDNTGELFF. The CDR3 DNA is TGTGCCAGCAGCGCCCGGGACGACAACACCGGGGAGCTGTTTTTT. This chain joins TRBV9 and TRBJ2-2; D may be TRBD1 or TRBD2 (5 bases each). V lost 3 bases to trimming and J lost 2 bases, with 11 bases between them. Germline CDR1 SGDLS, CDR2 YYNGEE. The CDR3 loop spans 15 amino acids.